The rows below give T cell receptor beta chains drawn from one sample of a study of T cell responses to AZD1222 COVID-19 vaccine. Assay: immunoSEQ multiplex PCR; the TCRdb copy retains only in-frame clones and omits some. The sample holds about 90,000 clones, approximately 86% seen once. This specimen consisted of peripheral blood, obtained on day 0 of AZD1222 vaccination. The receptor source for this set is an adult in good health. CDR3s include the opening cysteine and the closing phenylalanine or tryptophan. Fields, in order: CDR3 protein, V gene, CDR3 length.

CDR3: CASSLESPTGKQFF
V: TRBV27
length: 14

CDR3: CASRDRGGGTGELFF
V: TRBV19
length: 15

CDR3: CASRPEGDSGANVLTF
V: TRBV4-2
length: 16

CDR3: CASSMRGAYSNQPQHF
V: TRBV19
length: 16

CDR3: CASSISQGVSNQPQHF
V: TRBV19
length: 16

CDR3: CASSLAVTSYEQYF
V: TRBV5-1
length: 14

CDR3: CASSLAGQDYGYTF
V: TRBV5-5
length: 14

CDR3: CASYQFPGYEQYF
V: TRBV5-1
length: 13

CDR3: CAWSVRPPGSPLHF
V: TRBV30
length: 14

CDR3: CASSLSAGLGQPQHF
V: TRBV27
length: 15

CDR3: CATSRAWQGVPQPQHF
V: TRBV15
length: 16

CDR3: CASSPRDGQEGSYEQYF
V: TRBV11-3
length: 17

CDR3: CASSREYTNEKLFF
V: TRBV5-8
length: 14

CDR3: CASSIALNEQFF
V: TRBV19
length: 12

CDR3: CASSLGTAYEQYF
V: TRBV27
length: 13

CDR3: CASSPREGNTEAFF
V: TRBV6-5
length: 14

CDR3: CASSTRGDGTGELFF
V: TRBV19
length: 15

CDR3: CASTTFRDLMNTEAFF
V: TRBV5-8
length: 16

CDR3: CASSLHQISGNTGELFF
V: TRBV7-2
length: 17

CDR3: CASSSSGGQRKTRNTEAFF
V: TRBV11-3
length: 19

CDR3: CASAPFAGTSSYNEQFF
V: TRBV12-5
length: 17

CDR3: CASSEGDPGGEQFF
V: TRBV2
length: 14

CDR3: CASSQDLTSGQETQYF
V: TRBV3-1/TRBV3-2
length: 16

CDR3: CASSYSGLAGPLSYNEQFF
V: TRBV6-2/TRBV6-3
length: 19

CDR3: CASSPRPNQPQHF
V: TRBV12-3/TRBV12-4
length: 13

CDR3: CASSSDLGEGNQPQHF
V: TRBV11-2
length: 16

CDR3: CASSPRAGDTGELFF
V: TRBV9
length: 15

CDR3: CASSPFNTEAFF
V: TRBV18
length: 12

CDR3: CASSQSAGLYEQYF
V: TRBV23-1
length: 14

CDR3: CASSQDLGDRPEAFF
V: TRBV4-3
length: 15

CDR3: CASSFQGPYEQYF
V: TRBV27
length: 13

CDR3: CASSQDSGSGNTIYF
V: TRBV4-3
length: 15

CDR3: CASSFIRVGGGNTEAFF
V: TRBV28
length: 17

CDR3: CASSLSRGTGELFF
V: TRBV27
length: 14

CDR3: CASSFMGLAGATPQETQYF
V: TRBV7-8
length: 19

CDR3: CASSLSTPGETQYF
V: TRBV7-2
length: 14

CDR3: CATSRERGAAVSYGYTF
V: TRBV15
length: 17

CDR3: CASRRGTEAFF
V: TRBV28
length: 11

CDR3: CSVALGGGGQETQYF
V: TRBV29-1
length: 15

CDR3: CASSLTPGYGYTF
V: TRBV7-3
length: 13

CDR3: CASSLQGRGELFF
V: TRBV11-3
length: 13

CDR3: CASSPTGGSYGYTF
V: TRBV18
length: 14

CDR3: CASSPPGSTDTQYF
V: TRBV18
length: 14

CDR3: CASSLGTSGSARDTQYF
V: TRBV5-1
length: 17

CDR3: CASTLLGDYSTDTQYF
V: TRBV28
length: 16

CDR3: CASSEGEGYGYTF
V: TRBV12-3/TRBV12-4
length: 13

CDR3: CASTQSYSNQPQHF
V: TRBV19
length: 14

CDR3: CASSGMGNEQFF
V: TRBV19
length: 12

CDR3: CASSTNPGSGGETQYF
V: TRBV19
length: 16

CDR3: CASAPGAGNGANVLTF
V: TRBV12-5
length: 16

CDR3: CASSLPTNEKLFF
V: TRBV5-1
length: 13

CDR3: CASSQGGGTGGETQYF
V: TRBV3-1/TRBV3-2
length: 16

CDR3: CASSLSRLLATNEKLFF
V: TRBV27
length: 17

CDR3: CASSLGSTGGNTEAFF
V: TRBV11-3
length: 16

CDR3: CASIRDRSIATGELFF
V: TRBV2
length: 16

CDR3: CASSLATPLSYTGELFF
V: TRBV5-8
length: 17